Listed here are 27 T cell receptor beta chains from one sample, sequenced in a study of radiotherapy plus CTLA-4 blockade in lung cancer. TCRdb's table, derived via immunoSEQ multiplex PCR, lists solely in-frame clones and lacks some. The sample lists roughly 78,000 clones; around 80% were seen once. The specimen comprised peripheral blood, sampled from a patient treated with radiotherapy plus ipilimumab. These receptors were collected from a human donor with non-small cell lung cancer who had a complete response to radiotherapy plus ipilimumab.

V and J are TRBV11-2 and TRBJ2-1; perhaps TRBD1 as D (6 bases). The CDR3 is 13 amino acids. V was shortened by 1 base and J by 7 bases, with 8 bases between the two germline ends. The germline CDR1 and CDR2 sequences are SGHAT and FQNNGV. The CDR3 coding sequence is TGTGCCAGCAGCTTAGTCCAGGGGAATGAGCAGTTCTTC. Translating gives CASSLVQGNEQFF.

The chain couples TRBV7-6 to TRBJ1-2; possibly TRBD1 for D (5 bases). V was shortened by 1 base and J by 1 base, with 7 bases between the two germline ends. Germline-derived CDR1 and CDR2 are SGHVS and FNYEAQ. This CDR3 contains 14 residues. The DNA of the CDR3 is TGTGCCAGCAGCTTAGGACAGTATAACTATGGCTACACCTTC. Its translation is CASSLGQYNYGYTF.

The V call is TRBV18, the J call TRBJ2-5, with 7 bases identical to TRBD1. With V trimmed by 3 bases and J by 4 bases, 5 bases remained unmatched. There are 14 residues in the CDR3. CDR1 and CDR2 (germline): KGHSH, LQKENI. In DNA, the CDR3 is TGTGCCAGCTCACCCCAGGCAGGGGGAGAGACCCAGTACTTC. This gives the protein CASSPQAGGETQYF.

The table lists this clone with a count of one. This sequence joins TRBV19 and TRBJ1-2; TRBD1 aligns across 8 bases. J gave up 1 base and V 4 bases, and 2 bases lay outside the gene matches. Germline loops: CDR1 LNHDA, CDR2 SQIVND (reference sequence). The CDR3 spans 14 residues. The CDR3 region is CASSKDRVNYGYTF. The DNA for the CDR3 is TGTGCCAGTAGTAAGGACAGGGTTAACTATGGCTACACCTTC.

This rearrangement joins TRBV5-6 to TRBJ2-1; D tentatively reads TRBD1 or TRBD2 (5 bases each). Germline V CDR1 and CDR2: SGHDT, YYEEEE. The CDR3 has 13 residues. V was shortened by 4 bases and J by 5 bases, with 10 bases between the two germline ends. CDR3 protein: CASSLGPNNEQFF. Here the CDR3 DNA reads TGTGCCAGCAGCCTGGGACCAAACAATGAGCAGTTCTTC.

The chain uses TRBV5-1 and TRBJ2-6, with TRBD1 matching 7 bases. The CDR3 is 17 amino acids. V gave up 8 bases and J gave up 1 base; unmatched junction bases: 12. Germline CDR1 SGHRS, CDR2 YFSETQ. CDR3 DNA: TGCGCCAGTGCACTCCGGGACAGCTTTTCTGGGGCCAACGTCCTGACTTTC. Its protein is CASALRDSFSGANVLTF.

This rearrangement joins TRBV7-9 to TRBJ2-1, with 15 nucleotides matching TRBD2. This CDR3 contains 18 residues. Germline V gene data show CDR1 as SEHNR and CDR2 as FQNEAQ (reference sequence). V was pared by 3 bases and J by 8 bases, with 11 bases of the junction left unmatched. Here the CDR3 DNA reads TGTGCCAGCAGCTTGGCCGGGACTAGCGGGAGGTCGGGTCATGAGCAGTTCTTC. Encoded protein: CASSLAGTSGRSGHEQFF.

CDR3 loop: CASSYSGERSYEQYF. The CDR3 nucleotides are TGTGCCAGCAGTTACTCGGGGGAGAGGTCCTACGAGCAGTACTTC. The chain links TRBV6-5 to TRBJ2-7, with D possibly called TRBD1 or TRBD2 (5 bases each). This CDR3 region has 15 residues. The germline V and J ends were trimmed by 0 bases and 1 base, with 10 bases remaining between them. Germline CDR1 is MNHEY and CDR2 is SVGAGI.

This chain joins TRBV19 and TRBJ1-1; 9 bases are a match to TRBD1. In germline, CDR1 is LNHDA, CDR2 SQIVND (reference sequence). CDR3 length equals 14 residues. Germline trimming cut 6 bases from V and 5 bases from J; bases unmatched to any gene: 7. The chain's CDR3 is CASRHTGGRTEAFF. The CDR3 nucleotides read TGTGCCAGTAGGCACACAGGGGGCCGGACTGAAGCTTTCTTT.

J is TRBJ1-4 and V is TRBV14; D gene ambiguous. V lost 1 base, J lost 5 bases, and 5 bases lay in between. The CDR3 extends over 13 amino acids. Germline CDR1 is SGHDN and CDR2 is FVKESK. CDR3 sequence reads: CASSQAPNEKLFF. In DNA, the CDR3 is TGTGCCAGCAGCCAAGCTCCAAATGAAAAACTGTTTTTT.

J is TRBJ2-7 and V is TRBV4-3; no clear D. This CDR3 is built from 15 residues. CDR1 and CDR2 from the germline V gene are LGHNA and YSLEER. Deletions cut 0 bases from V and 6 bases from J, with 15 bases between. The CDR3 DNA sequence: TGCGCCAGCAGCCAAGATACCGGTTTGGACGCCGAGCAGTACTTC. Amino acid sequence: CASSQDTGLDAEQYF.

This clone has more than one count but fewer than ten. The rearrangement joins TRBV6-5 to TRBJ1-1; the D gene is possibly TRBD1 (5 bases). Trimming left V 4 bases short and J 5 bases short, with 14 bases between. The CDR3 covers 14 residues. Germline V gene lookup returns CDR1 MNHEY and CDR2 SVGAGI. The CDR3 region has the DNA TGTGCCAGCAGTTCAGGGCTGCGCCGGACTGAAGCTTTCTTT. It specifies CASSSGLRRTEAFF.

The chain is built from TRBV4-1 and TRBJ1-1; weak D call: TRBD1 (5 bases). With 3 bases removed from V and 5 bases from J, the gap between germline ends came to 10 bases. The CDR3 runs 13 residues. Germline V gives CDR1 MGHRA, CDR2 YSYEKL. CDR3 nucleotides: TGCGCCAGCAGCCAGGGAGGGGAGACTGAAGCTTTCTTT. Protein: CASSQGGETEAFF.

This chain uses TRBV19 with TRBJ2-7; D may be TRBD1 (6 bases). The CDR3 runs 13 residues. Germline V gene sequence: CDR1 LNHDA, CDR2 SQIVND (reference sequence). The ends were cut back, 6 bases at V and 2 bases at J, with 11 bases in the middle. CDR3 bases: TGTGCCAGTAGCATGGGGGCTCCCTACGAGCAGTACTTC. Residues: CASSMGAPYEQYF.

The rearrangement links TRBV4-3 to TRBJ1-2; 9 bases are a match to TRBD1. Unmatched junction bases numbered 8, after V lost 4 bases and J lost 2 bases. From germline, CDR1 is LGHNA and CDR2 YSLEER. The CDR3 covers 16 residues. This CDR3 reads CASSRVQGARNYGYTF. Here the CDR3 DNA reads TGCGCCAGCAGCCGGGTACAGGGGGCCCGCAACTATGGCTACACCTTC.

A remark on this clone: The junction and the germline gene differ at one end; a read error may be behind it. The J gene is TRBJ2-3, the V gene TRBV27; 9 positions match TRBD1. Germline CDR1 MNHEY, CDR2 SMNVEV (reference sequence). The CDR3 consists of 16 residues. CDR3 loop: CANSLLGTGSTDTQYF. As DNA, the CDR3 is TGTGCCAACAGTTTATTAGGGACAGGGAGCACAGATACGCAGTATTTT.

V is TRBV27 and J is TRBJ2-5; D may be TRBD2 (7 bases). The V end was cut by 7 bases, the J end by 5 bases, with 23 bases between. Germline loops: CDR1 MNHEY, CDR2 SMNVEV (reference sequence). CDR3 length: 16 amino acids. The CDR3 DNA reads TGTGCCAGCACCACTCTTCGGGGGGCCTCCTCCGAGACCCAGTACTTC. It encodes CASTTLRGASSETQYF.

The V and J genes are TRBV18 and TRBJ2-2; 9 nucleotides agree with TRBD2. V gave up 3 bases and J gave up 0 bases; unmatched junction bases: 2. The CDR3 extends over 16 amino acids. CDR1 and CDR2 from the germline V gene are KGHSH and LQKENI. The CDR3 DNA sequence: TGTGCCAGCTCACCCCCTAGCGGGACGAACACCGGGGAGCTGTTTTTT. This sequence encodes CASSPPSGTNTGELFF.

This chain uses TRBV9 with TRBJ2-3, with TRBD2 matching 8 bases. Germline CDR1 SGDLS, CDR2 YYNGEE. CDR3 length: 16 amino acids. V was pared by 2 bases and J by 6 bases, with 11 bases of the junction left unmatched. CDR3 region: CASSVGTSWGADTQYF. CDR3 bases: TGTGCCAGCAGCGTTGGGACTAGTTGGGGGGCGGATACGCAGTATTTT.

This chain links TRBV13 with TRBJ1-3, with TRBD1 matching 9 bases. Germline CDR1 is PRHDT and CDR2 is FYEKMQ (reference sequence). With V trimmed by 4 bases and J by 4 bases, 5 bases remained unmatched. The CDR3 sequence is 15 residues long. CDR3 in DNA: TGTGCCAGCAGCTCCGGACAGGGGATGGGAAACACCATATATTTT. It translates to CASSSGQGMGNTIYF.

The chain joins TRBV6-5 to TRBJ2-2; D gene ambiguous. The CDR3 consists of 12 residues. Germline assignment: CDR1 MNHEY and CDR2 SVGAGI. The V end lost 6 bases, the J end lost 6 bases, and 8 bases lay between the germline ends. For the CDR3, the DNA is TGTGCCAGCAGAGGGTGGTCCGGGGAGCTGTTTTTT. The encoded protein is CASRGWSGELFF.

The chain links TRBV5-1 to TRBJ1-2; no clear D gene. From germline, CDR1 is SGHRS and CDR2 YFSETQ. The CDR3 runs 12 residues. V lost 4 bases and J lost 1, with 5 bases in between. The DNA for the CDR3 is TGCGCCAGCAGCCCCCTTAACTATGGCTACACCTTC. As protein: CASSPLNYGYTF. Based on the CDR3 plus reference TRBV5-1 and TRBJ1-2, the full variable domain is KAGVTQTPRYLIKTRGQQVTLSCSPISGHRSVSWYQQTPGQGLQFLFEYFSETQRNKGNFPGRFSGRQFSNSRSEMNVSTLELGDSALYLCASSPLNYGYTFGSGTRLTVV.

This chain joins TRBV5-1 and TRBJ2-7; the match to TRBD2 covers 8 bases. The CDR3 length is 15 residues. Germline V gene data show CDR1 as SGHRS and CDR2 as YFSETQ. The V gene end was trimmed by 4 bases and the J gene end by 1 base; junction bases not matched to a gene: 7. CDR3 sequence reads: CASSPVGGGSYEQYF. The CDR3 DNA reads TGCGCCAGCAGCCCCGTTGGCGGGGGGTCCTACGAGCAGTACTTC.

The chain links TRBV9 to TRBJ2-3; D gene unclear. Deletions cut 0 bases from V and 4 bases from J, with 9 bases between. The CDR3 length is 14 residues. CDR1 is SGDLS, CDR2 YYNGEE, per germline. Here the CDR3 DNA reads TGTGCCAGCAGCGTAGGTCAGGACCCAGATACGCAGTATTTT. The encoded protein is CASSVGQDPDTQYF.

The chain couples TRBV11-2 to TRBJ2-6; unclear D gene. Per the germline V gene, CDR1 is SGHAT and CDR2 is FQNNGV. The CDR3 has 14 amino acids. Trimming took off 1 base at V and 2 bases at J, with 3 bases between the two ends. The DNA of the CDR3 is TGTGCCAGCAGCTTAGGCCCTGGGGCCAACGTCCTGACTTTC. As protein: CASSLGPGANVLTF.

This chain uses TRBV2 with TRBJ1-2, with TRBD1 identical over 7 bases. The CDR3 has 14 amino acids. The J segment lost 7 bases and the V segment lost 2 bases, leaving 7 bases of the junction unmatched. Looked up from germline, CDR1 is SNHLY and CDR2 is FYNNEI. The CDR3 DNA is TGTGCCAGCAGTGAACGGTGGGACAGTGGTGGCTACACCTTC. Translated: CASSERWDSGGYTF.

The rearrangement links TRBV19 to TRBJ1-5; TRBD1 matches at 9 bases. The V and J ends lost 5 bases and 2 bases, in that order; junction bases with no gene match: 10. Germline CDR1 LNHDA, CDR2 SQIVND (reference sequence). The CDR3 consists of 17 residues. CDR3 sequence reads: CASSEQGAVSGNQPQHF. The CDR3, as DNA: TGTGCCAGTAGTGAACAGGGGGCGGTTAGTGGCAATCAGCCCCAGCATTTT.